This T cell receptor beta chain was found in a study of shared clonotypes between healthy human individuals. Data came from immunoSEQ multiplex PCR; TCRdb stores just in-frame clones and leaves some out. The sample comprises roughly 2.6 million clones, approximately 94% of which are singletons, and around 0.14% rests with the top ten. V shed 5 bases, J shed 7 bases, and the junction held 7 bases outside the gene matches. Germline CDR1 and CDR2: SGHAT and FQNNGV. The CDR3 runs to 13 residues. J is TRBJ1-2 and V is TRBV11-2, with 7 bases fitting TRBD1. The sequence derives from a man between 18 and 29 years old in good health. Sequences were obtained from naive CD4+ T cells sorted from blood. Subset described: CD45RA+ positively selected. The CDR3 DNA reads as TGTGCCAGCAGCCCCCAGACAGGGCTTGGCTACACCTTC. The encoded protein is CASSPQTGLGYTF. Combining the CDR3 with reference TRBV11-2 and TRBJ1-2 gives the whole variable domain EAGVAQSPRYKIIEKRQSVAFWCNPISGHATLYWYQQILGQGPKLLIQFQNNGVVDDSQLPKDRFSAERLKGVDSTLKIQPAKLEDSAVYLCASSPQTGLGYTFGSGTRLTVV.